This T cell receptor (beta chain) was captured by sequencing in a study of radiation and T cells in renal cell carcinoma. Study-wide results and caveats: In nephrectomy-only tumors, top 100 clonotypes averaged roughly 43%, versus 54% irradiated. Dominant CDR3 motifs were more common in irradiated tumors than controls. Sampling covered only around 0.98 g of each tumor.

Method: immunoSEQ multiplex PCR; TCRdb's copy keeps in-frame clones and lacks some. The sample records more than 10,000 clones, 58% being singletons. On this clone: The antigen is not known.

Treatment described: treatment-naive control, cytoreductive nephrectomy. Control samples are tumors resected by cytoreductive nephrectomy without prior radiation. The CDR3 length is 13 residues. Trimming pared 3 bases from V and 10 bases from J, leaving 13 bases between. CDR1 and CDR2 from the germline V gene are SGHVS and FNYEAQ. The receptor's source is a man in his forties with renal cell carcinoma. This chain connects TRBV7-6 to TRBJ2-1; D is unclear. The sequences come from tumor tissue, collected from a patient whose treatment was nephrectomy without radiotherapy. Written as DNA, the CDR3 is TGTGCCAGCAGCTTCGACCGACTCGACGAGCAGTTCTTC. It is translated as CASSFDRLDEQFF.